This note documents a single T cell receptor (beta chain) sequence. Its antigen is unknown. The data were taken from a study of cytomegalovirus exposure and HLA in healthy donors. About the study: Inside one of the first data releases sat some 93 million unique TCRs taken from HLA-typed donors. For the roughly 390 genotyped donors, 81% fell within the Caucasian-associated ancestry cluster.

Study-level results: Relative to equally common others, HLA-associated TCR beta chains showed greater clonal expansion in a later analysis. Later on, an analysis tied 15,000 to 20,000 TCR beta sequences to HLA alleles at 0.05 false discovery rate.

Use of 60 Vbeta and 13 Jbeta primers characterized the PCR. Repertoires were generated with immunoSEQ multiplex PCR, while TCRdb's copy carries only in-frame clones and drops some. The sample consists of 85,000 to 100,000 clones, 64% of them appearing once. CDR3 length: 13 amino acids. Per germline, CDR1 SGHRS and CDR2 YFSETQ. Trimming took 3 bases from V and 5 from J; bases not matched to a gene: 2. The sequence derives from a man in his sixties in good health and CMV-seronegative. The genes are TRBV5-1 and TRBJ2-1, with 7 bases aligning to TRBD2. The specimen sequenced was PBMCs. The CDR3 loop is CASSWTRDNEQFF. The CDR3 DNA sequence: TGCGCCAGCAGCTGGACTAGGGACAATGAGCAGTTCTTC. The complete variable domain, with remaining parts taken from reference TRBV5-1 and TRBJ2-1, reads KAGVTQTPRYLIKTRGQQVTLSCSPISGHRSVSWYQQTPGQGLQFLFEYFSETQRNKGNFPGRFSGRQFSNSRSEMNVSTLELGDSALYLCASSWTRDNEQFFGPGTRLTVL.